This T cell receptor beta chain was sequenced during a study of beta chain features in type 1 diabetes. Central memory, naive, regulatory and stem cell-like memory CD4+ cells were sorted by CD45RO/CCR7/CD25/CD127/CD95/CD27. Expressed TCRB transcripts were sequenced because the isolated RNA had all been reverse transcribed beforehand. Using immunoSEQ multiplex PCR, the repertoire was profiled, and TCRdb retains in-frame clones only, with some absent. This table has around 250,000 clones, 25% to 30% appearing once. This CDR3 is 14 amino acids long. Looked up from germline, CDR1 is SNHLY and CDR2 is FYNNEI. Trimming pared 7 bases from V and 2 bases from J, leaving 13 bases between. About this clone itself: Its antigen is as yet unknown.

General study results and limits: The naive, central memory and Treg TCRB repertoires showed an apparent similarity that was greater among patients than among healthy donors.

The sequence was obtained from a man aged 30-40 years in good health. This chain joins TRBV2 and TRBJ2-3; D is undetermined. Specimen: central memory CD4+ T cells from blood. The CDR3 here is CASMQESPTDTQYF. The DNA for the CDR3 is TGTGCCAGCATGCAGGAGTCGCCCACAGATACGCAGTATTTT.